Shown below are 26 T cell receptor beta chains from a single sample sequenced in a study of cytomegalovirus exposure and HLA in healthy donors. The PCR used 60 Vbeta and 13 Jbeta primers. Sequencing was performed with immunoSEQ multiplex PCR; in TCRdb, only in-frame clones are kept and a portion is missing. The repertoire holds some 130,000 clones, with about four fifths as singletons. Sample: PBMCs. The receptors here all came from a woman in her 40s in good health and CMV-seronegative.

In this sample, this clone turned up once. The rearrangement links TRBV6-5 to TRBJ2-1; 7 bases align to TRBD1. V gave up 4 bases and J gave up 0 bases; unmatched junction bases: 3. Germline V gene sequence: CDR1 MNHEY, CDR2 SVGAGI. This CDR3 is 15 amino acids long. This CDR3 is CASSSDRDSYNEQFF. The CDR3 coding sequence is TGTGCCAGCAGTTCCGACAGGGACTCCTACAATGAGCAGTTCTTC.

The J gene is TRBJ1-6, the V gene TRBV19; D might be TRBD1 (5 bases). Germline-derived CDR1 and CDR2 are LNHDA and SQIVND (reference sequence). Trimming left V 6 bases short and J 7 bases short, with 10 bases between. The CDR3 consists of 13 residues. The CDR3: CASSGGGNSPLHF. CDR3 nucleotide sequence: TGTGCCAGTAGCGGGGGAGGAAATTCACCCCTCCACTTT.

This sequence joins TRBV4-1 and TRBJ1-5; the D gene is possibly TRBD1 (5 bases). Germline assignment: CDR1 MGHRA and CDR2 YSYEKL. The V gene lost 0 bases and the J gene lost 5 bases, with 11 bases spanning the gap. The CDR3 consists of 15 residues. The CDR3 loop is CASSQESRVDQPQHF. The CDR3 nucleotides read TGCGCCAGCAGCCAAGAAAGCAGGGTGGATCAGCCCCAGCATTTT.

The V gene is TRBV7-9, the J gene TRBJ1-1; perhaps TRBD1 as D (5 bases). Germline V lookup: CDR1 SEHNR, CDR2 FQNEAQ (reference sequence). There are 15 residues in the CDR3. The V gene lost 5 bases and the J gene lost 5 bases, with 18 bases spanning the gap. The CDR3 nucleotides read TGTGCCAGCAGCCCGGGACCCTCTGCGGGGACTGAAGCTTTCTTT. This translates into CASSPGPSAGTEAFF.

The J gene is TRBJ1-1, the V gene TRBV9; 7 nucleotides line up with TRBD1. CDR1 is SGDLS and CDR2 is YYNGEE in the germline V gene. This CDR3 is 13 amino acids long. V dropped 1 base and J dropped 5; count of bases not matched to a gene: 2. The CDR3 nucleotides read TGTGCCAGCAGCGTACAGGGGGGTACTGAAGCTTTCTTT. This sequence encodes CASSVQGGTEAFF.

The chain recombines TRBV30 with TRBJ2-7; D is possibly TRBD2 (7 bases). The CDR3 sequence is 14 residues long. V was cut by 2 bases and J by 2 bases, with 13 bases left in between. Germline CDR1 GTSNPN, CDR2 SVGIG (reference sequence). CDR3 region: CAWSSRGGPYEQYF. The CDR3 DNA reads as TGTGCCTGGAGTTCTCGCGGGGGCCCCTACGAGCAGTACTTC.

The gene calls are TRBV6-5 and TRBJ2-1; D remains ambiguous. CDR3 length: 12 residues. Germline V gives CDR1 MNHEY, CDR2 SVGAGI. The V end was cut by 3 bases, the J end by 12 bases, with 12 bases between. The CDR3 region has the DNA TGTGCCAGCAGTTATTCAGGCCAAGGGCAGTTCTTC. It is translated as CASSYSGQGQFF.

In this sample, this clone turned up once. The chain carries TRBV5-1 and TRBJ2-1; D perhaps matches TRBD1 (6 bases). V lost 4 bases and J 1 base, leaving 12 bases between the germline ends. CDR1 and CDR2 from the germline V gene are SGHRS and YFSETQ. The CDR3 runs to 15 residues. The CDR3 nucleotides read TGCGCCAGCAGCCTCGGACAGACTTCCTACAATGAGCAGTTCTTC. This gives the protein CASSLGQTSYNEQFF.

On this clone itself: This sample also contains other DNA sequences that code for the same CDR3. The chain recombines TRBV7-9 with TRBJ1-5; perhaps TRBD1 as D (6 bases). V was pared by 1 base and J by 2 bases, with 6 bases between. The CDR3 runs 14 residues. The V gene's germline CDR1 is SEHNR and CDR2 FQNEAQ (reference sequence). The CDR3 coding sequence is TGTGCCAGCAGCTTAGACAGGGGCAATCAGCCCCAGCATTTT. Amino acids: CASSLDRGNQPQHF.

CDR3: CASLGIGTGREKLFF. The CDR3 region has the DNA TGTGCCAGTCTAGGTATTGGGACAGGGAGAGAAAAACTGTTTTTT. This chain joins TRBV19 and TRBJ1-4, with 9 positions matching TRBD1. The length of the CDR3 is 15 residues. CDR1 LNHDA and CDR2 SQIVND come from the germline V gene (reference sequence). V lost 8 bases, J lost 8 bases, and 12 bases stayed unmatched.

Only one count was recorded for this clone. The chain employs TRBV28 and TRBJ2-7, with TRBD1 matching 7 bases. J was trimmed by 3 bases and V by 5 bases; bases with no gene match: 7. Per germline, CDR1 MDHEN and CDR2 SYDVKM. The CDR3 is made up of 14 amino acids. The CDR3 region is CASSGTTGLYEQYF. Written as DNA, the CDR3 is TGTGCCAGCAGTGGGACGACAGGGCTCTACGAGCAGTACTTC.

The chain has TRBV4-1 and TRBJ1-5; 8 bases align to TRBD1. The V and J ends lost 4 bases and 4 bases, in that order; junction bases with no gene match: 3. The germline V gene encodes CDR1 MGHRA and CDR2 YSYEKL. The CDR3 is 14 residues long. In DNA form, the CDR3 reads TGCGCCAGCAGCCCGGACAGGGAAAATCAGCCCCAGCATTTT. It yields the protein CASSPDRENQPQHF.

The chain's CDR3 is CASSRGTQREQFF. CDR3 bases: TGTGCCAGCAGCCGGGGGACTCAACGTGAGCAGTTCTTC. The rearrangement uses TRBV7-9 and TRBJ2-1, with a possible D match to TRBD2 (6 bases). V shed 5 bases and J shed 9 bases, with 14 bases lying between them. This CDR3 contains 13 residues. Germline values: CDR1 SEHNR, CDR2 FQNEAQ (reference sequence).

The chain employs TRBV4-1 and TRBJ1-5; possibly TRBD1 for D (6 bases). The germline V gene has CDR1 MGHRA and CDR2 YSYEKL. This CDR3 is 15 amino acids long. Trimming cost V 1 base and J 3 bases, with 10 bases left between them. The DNA for the CDR3 is TGCGCCAGCAGCCAAGGCCACAGGGACAATCAGCCCCAGCATTTT. This translates into CASSQGHRDNQPQHF.

The CDR3 region has the DNA TGTGCCAGCAGCCAGGGAAACTCGGAGACCCAGTACTTC. This translates into CASSQGNSETQYF. The gene calls are TRBV27 and TRBJ2-5; tentative D call: TRBD1 (5 bases). The CDR3 runs to 13 residues. The germline V gene has CDR1 MNHEY and CDR2 SMNVEV (reference sequence). V was clipped by 6 bases and J by 5 bases, with 13 bases between them.

J is TRBJ1-4 and V is TRBV15, with 9 bases identical to TRBD1. The germline V gene has CDR1 LNHNV and CDR2 YYDKDF (reference sequence). This CDR3 contains 15 residues. The J segment lost 7 bases and the V segment lost 2 bases, leaving 5 bases of the junction unmatched. In nucleotides, the CDR3 is TGTGCCACCAGCAGATCGACAGGGGGTTCTGAAAAACTGTTTTTT. Its translation: CATSRSTGGSEKLFF.

CDR3 region: CASRQGVTGNTIYF. DNA for the CDR3: TGTGCCAGCAGGCAAGGGGTTACTGGAAACACCATATATTTT. The chain carries TRBV7-9 and TRBJ1-3, with D perhaps matching TRBD1 (5 bases). The CDR3 is 14 residues long. Looked up from germline, CDR1 is SEHNR and CDR2 is FQNEAQ (reference sequence). V lost 6 bases, J lost 2 bases, and 11 bases lay in between.

The chain couples TRBV27 to TRBJ1-1; a weak D match, TRBD1 (5 bases). This CDR3 spans 13 amino acids. Trimming removed 6 bases at V and 1 base at J, with 9 bases between. The germline gives CDR1 MNHEY, CDR2 SMNVEV (reference sequence). CDR3 nucleotides: TGTGCCAGCAGAGAAGACAGGAACACTGAAGCTTTCTTT. Amino acids: CASREDRNTEAFF.

This clone was seen a few times. J is TRBJ1-1 and V is TRBV29-1; TRBD1 agrees at 7 bases. Germline trimming cut 1 base from V and 6 bases from J; bases unmatched to any gene: 14. Germline values: CDR1 SQVTM, CDR2 ANQGSEA. This CDR3 spans 16 amino acids. This CDR3 reads CSVEGHAGQPGAEAFF. The CDR3 coding sequence is TGCAGCGTTGAAGGTCACGCGGGACAGCCGGGCGCTGAAGCTTTCTTT. The whole variable domain, remainder taken from reference TRBV29-1 and TRBJ1-1, is SAVISQKPSRDICQRGTSLTIQCQVDSQVTMMFWYRQQPGQSLTLIATANQGSEATYESGFVIDKFPISRPNLTFSTLTVSNMSPEDSSIYLCSVEGHAGQPGAEAFFGQGTRLTVV.

The rearrangement uses TRBV6-1 and TRBJ2-2, with D hard to call. V gave up 7 bases and J gave up 8 bases, with 8 bases separating them. This CDR3 has 11 residues. Germline V lookup: CDR1 MNHNS, CDR2 SASEGT. The CDR3 spells CASNRWGELFF. The CDR3, as DNA: TGTGCCAGCAACCGGTGGGGGGAGCTGTTTTTT.

V is TRBV9 and J is TRBJ2-7, with D possibly TRBD1 on 5 matching bases. The CDR3 spans 13 residues. Per germline, CDR1 SGDLS and CDR2 YYNGEE. The V and J ends lost 0 bases and 5 bases respectively, with 9 bases between them. CDR3 in amino acids: CASSVGQGDEQYF. The CDR3 nucleotides are TGTGCCAGCAGCGTAGGCCAGGGCGACGAGCAGTACTTC.

In this sample, this clone turned up a few times. The genes are TRBV27 and TRBJ1-2, with D uncertain. CDR3 length: 13 amino acids. V was trimmed by 3 bases and J by 4 bases, leaving 9 bases between them. Germline CDR1 reads MNHEY; CDR2 reads SMNVEV (reference sequence). The CDR3 loop reads CASSFGNSYGYTF. Here the CDR3 DNA reads TGTGCCAGCAGTTTCGGTAATTCCTATGGCTACACCTTC.

This chain connects TRBV6-1 to TRBJ2-2, with 9 bases fitting TRBD1. In germline, CDR1 is MNHNS, CDR2 SASEGT. This CDR3 spans 20 amino acids. With 0 bases clipped from V and 2 bases from J, the junction kept 13 bases outside the gene matches. The CDR3 loop is CASSEALPWGTGINTGELFF. The CDR3 bases are TGTGCCAGCAGTGAAGCGCTTCCGTGGGGGACAGGGATTAACACCGGGGAGCTGTTTTTT.

This clone was counted only a few times. The J gene is TRBJ2-3, the V gene TRBV4-2; 12 bases map to TRBD2. V dropped 4 bases and J dropped 4; count of bases not matched to a gene: 6. This CDR3 spans 16 amino acids. Germline CDR1 and CDR2: LGHNA and YNFKEQ. The CDR3 sequence is CASSPELAGGADTQYF. For the CDR3, the DNA is TGTGCCAGCAGCCCGGAACTAGCGGGGGGAGCAGATACGCAGTATTTT.

The chain uses TRBV6-5 and TRBJ2-7; a weak D match, TRBD1 (6 bases). Germline lookup yields CDR1 MNHEY and CDR2 SVGAGI. The CDR3 has 15 residues. V shed 0 bases and J shed 4 bases, with 13 bases lying between them. The CDR3 here is CASSYSADRRYEQYF. The CDR3 nucleotides are TGTGCCAGCAGTTACTCGGCGGACAGACGATACGAGCAGTACTTC.

J is TRBJ1-5 and V is TRBV7-2; tentatively, D is TRBD1 (5 bases). CDR1 is SGHTA, CDR2 FQGNSA, per germline. The CDR3 runs 15 residues. The ends were cut back, 5 bases at V and 1 base at J, with 12 bases in the middle. In nucleotides, the CDR3 is TGTGCCAGCAGCCCAGACGGGGGAAGCAATCAGCCCCAGCATTTT. It specifies CASSPDGGSNQPQHF.